This entry lists 15 T cell receptor beta chains sequenced from one sample in a study of blood T cell repertoires in COVID-19. Some clones are missing from TCRdb's copy, which holds only in-frame ones; the method was immunoSEQ multiplex PCR. There are approximately 220,000 clones in the sample; 70% to 90% occur only once, and over 2.5% lies in the top ten. Material: peripheral blood. These TCRs come from a man aged 60 to 69 with acute or convalescent COVID-19.

This clone was detected once. In the same sample, other DNA sequences code for this CDR3. The genes are TRBV5-4 and TRBJ2-3; D may be TRBD1 (6 bases). The V and J ends lost 0 bases and 1 base respectively, with 9 bases between them. The CDR3 totals 15 residues. From germline, CDR1 is SGHNT and CDR2 YYREEE (reference sequence). As DNA, the CDR3 is TGTGCCAGCAGCTTGGTGGCAGGGGGCACAGATACGCAGTATTTT. Its protein is CASSLVAGGTDTQYF.

V gene TRBV7-9 combines with J gene TRBJ1-5, with a possible D match to TRBD1 (5 bases). Germline V gene data show CDR1 as SEHNR and CDR2 as FQNEAQ (reference sequence). V was pared by 5 bases and J by 0 bases, with 11 bases between. There are 15 residues in the CDR3. The CDR3 DNA sequence: TGTGCCAGCAGCGGGAGGGGCGGTAGCAATCAGCCCCAGCATTTT. Translation: CASSGRGGSNQPQHF.

The gene calls are TRBV7-2 and TRBJ2-7; D gene ambiguous. The germline V and J ends were trimmed by 3 bases and 4 bases, with 10 bases remaining between them. The germline CDR1 and CDR2 sequences are SGHTA and FQGNSA. This CDR3 comprises 13 residues. This CDR3 reads CASSFQLTYEQYF. Here the CDR3 DNA reads TGTGCCAGCAGCTTCCAACTAACATACGAGCAGTACTTC.

CDR3 region: CASSQQGAGETQYF. The DNA for the CDR3 is TGTGCCAGCAGTCAACAGGGGGCAGGAGAGACCCAGTACTTC. This chain uses TRBV6-5 with TRBJ2-5, with 9 bases lining up with TRBD1. Germline-derived CDR1 and CDR2 are MNHEY and SVGAGI. V gave up 5 bases and J gave up 4 bases; unmatched junction bases: 5. There are 14 residues in the CDR3.

This chain joins TRBV6-1 and TRBJ2-3; 7 nucleotides line up with TRBD2. J gave up 1 base and V 2 bases, and 6 bases lay outside the gene matches. Germline-derived CDR1 and CDR2 are MNHNS and SASEGT. The CDR3 extends over 16 amino acids. The chain's CDR3 is CASSEWGGGGTDTQYF. Here the CDR3 DNA reads TGTGCCAGCAGTGAATGGGGGGGTGGAGGCACAGATACGCAGTATTTT.

The genes are TRBV9 and TRBJ1-4; possibly TRBD1 for D (5 bases). Germline V gene sequence: CDR1 SGDLS, CDR2 YYNGEE. V was clipped by 0 bases and J by 0 bases, with 6 bases between them. The CDR3 length is 15 residues. The CDR3 region is CASSVGGTTNEKLFF. The CDR3 DNA sequence: TGTGCCAGCAGCGTAGGGGGCACAACTAATGAAAAACTGTTTTTT.

The count of this clone is one. This chain joins TRBV6-5 and TRBJ2-7, with 11 nucleotides matching TRBD1. CDR1 is MNHEY and CDR2 is SVGAGI in the germline V gene. Trimming removed 6 bases from V and 4 bases from J; junction bases left unmatched: 8. The CDR3 contains 15 residues. The CDR3 region is CASRSGGTGGYEQYF. The CDR3 nucleotides read TGTGCCAGCAGGTCTGGTGGGACAGGGGGTTACGAGCAGTACTTC.

This rearrangement joins TRBV24-1 to TRBJ1-2; no reliable D call. Germline loops: CDR1 KGHDR, CDR2 SFDVKD. This CDR3 spans 14 amino acids. V lost 5 bases, J lost 2 bases, and 11 bases lay in between. CDR3 nucleotides: TGTGCCACCAGTGCCCCCGGGGAGAACTATGGCTACACCTTC. Protein sequence: CATSAPGENYGYTF.

This clone came up once. This sequence joins TRBV6-5 and TRBJ1-4; D unclear. There are 14 residues in the CDR3. V was trimmed by 4 bases and J by 8 bases, leaving 14 bases between them. The V gene's germline CDR1 is MNHEY and CDR2 SVGAGI. The CDR3 region has the DNA TGTGCCAGCAGTTCCTTGAGGCGGTTCGAAAAACTGTTTTTT. It codes for CASSSLRRFEKLFF.

The genes are TRBV15 and TRBJ2-3; weak D call: TRBD1 (6 bases). This CDR3 contains 14 residues. Germline V gene lookup returns CDR1 LNHNV and CDR2 YYDKDF (reference sequence). V was shortened by 2 bases and J by 8 bases, with 14 bases between the two germline ends. CDR3 region: CATSRPLQGRTQYF. CDR3 DNA sequence: TGTGCCACCAGCAGACCTCTCCAGGGGCGTACGCAGTATTTT.

The chain employs TRBV3-1 (or the pseudogene TRBV3-2) and TRBJ1-1, with 7 bases fitting TRBD1. J was trimmed by 2 bases and V by 4 bases; bases with no gene match: 7. The CDR3 loop spans 15 amino acids. Germline V lookup: CDR1 LGHDT, CDR2 YNNKEL (reference sequence). Written as DNA, the CDR3 is TGTGCCAGCAGCCCCTGGGGGACAGTTAACACTGAAGCTTTCTTT. Protein product: CASSPWGTVNTEAFF.

The rearrangement uses TRBV7-9 and TRBJ2-5, with D perhaps TRBD2 (5 bases). CDR3 length: 15 amino acids. Between the trimmed V and J ends, which lost 3 bases and 1 base, there was a span of 12 bases. CDR1 is SEHNR and CDR2 is FQNEAQ in the germline V gene (reference sequence). CDR3 sequence reads: CASSLSRGAQETQYF. The CDR3, as DNA: TGTGCCAGCAGCTTGTCTCGGGGAGCCCAAGAGACCCAGTACTTC. Full variable domain (outside the CDR3, taken from reference TRBV7-9 and TRBJ2-5): DTGVSQNPRHKITKRGQNVTFRCDPISEHNRLYWYRQTLGQGPEFLTYFQNEAQLEKSRLLSDRFSAERPKGSFSTLEIQRTEQGDSAMYLCASSLSRGAQETQYFGPGTRLLVL.

This clone was counted a single time. The chain uses TRBV5-4 and TRBJ2-3, with a possible D match to TRBD2 (5 bases). V was cut by 1 base and J by 5 bases, with 14 bases left in between. This CDR3 region has 15 residues. The germline V gene encodes CDR1 SGHNT and CDR2 YYREEE (reference sequence). Here the CDR3 DNA reads TGTGCCAGCAGCTTGCCCGGGATCTTACGAGATACGCAGTATTTT. Amino acids: CASSLPGILRDTQYF.

This chain joins TRBV5-1 and TRBJ1-2; TRBD1 might be the D (6 bases). With 2 bases removed from V and 5 bases from J, the gap between germline ends came to 13 bases. Germline CDR1 and CDR2: SGHRS and YFSETQ. The CDR3 runs 14 residues. The CDR3 sequence is CASSFSQGGYGYTF. CDR3 sequence (DNA): TGCGCCAGCAGCTTCTCACAGGGAGGGTATGGCTACACCTTC. The full variable domain, in which reference TRBV5-1 and TRBJ1-2 provide the parts outside the CDR3, is KAGVTQTPRYLIKTRGQQVTLSCSPISGHRSVSWYQQTPGQGLQFLFEYFSETQRNKGNFPGRFSGRQFSNSRSEMNVSTLELGDSALYLCASSFSQGGYGYTFGSGTRLTVV.

This clone has a handful of counts. The rearrangement joins TRBV7-8 to TRBJ1-5, with D possibly being TRBD1 (6 bases). The germline CDR1 and CDR2 sequences are SGHVS and FQNEAQ. This CDR3 spans 15 amino acids. V was pared by 4 bases and J by 3 bases, with 13 bases between. CDR3 nucleotides: TGTGCCAGCAGCTCTCAGGGGTTGTTCAATCAGCCCCAGCATTTT. Its translation is CASSSQGLFNQPQHF.